The 30 T cell receptor beta chains below all came from one sample that was sequenced in a study of OX40 agonist ivuxolimab in advanced cancers. Measured with immunoSEQ multiplex PCR; TCRdb has only the in-frame clones, and not every one. The data show 70,000 to 90,000 clones, roughly 86% seen once. Specimen: CD4+ or CD8+ T cells sorted from blood, collected in a trial of the OX40 agonist ivuxolimab. These receptors came from an adult with an advanced solid tumor such as melanoma, head and neck, liver or kidney cancer.

The V call is TRBV4-1, the J call TRBJ2-1; no reliable D call. Germline V CDR1 and CDR2: MGHRA, YSYEKL. The CDR3 has 12 residues. V was shortened by 0 bases and J by 15 bases, with 12 bases between the two germline ends. CDR3 region: CASSQDGPSRFF. For the CDR3, the DNA is TGCGCCAGCAGCCAAGATGGGCCGTCACGGTTCTTC.

The chain recombines TRBV20-1 with TRBJ2-3, with D perhaps being TRBD1 or TRBD2 (5 bases each). Germline V gene lookup returns CDR1 DFQATT and CDR2 SNEGSKA (reference sequence). The V end was cut by 5 bases, the J end by 10 bases, with 13 bases between. This CDR3 has 11 residues. CDR3 sequence (DNA): TGCAGTGCTGGGCTTCGGGGCCCGCAGTATTTT. This translates into CSAGLRGPQYF.

This sequence joins TRBV5-6 and TRBJ2-2; perhaps TRBD1 as D (6 bases). The CDR3 runs 15 residues. Germline V gene data show CDR1 as SGHDT and CDR2 as YYEEEE. Trimming removed 3 bases from V and 3 bases from J, with 12 bases in between. The CDR3 region is CASSSRTAHTGELFF. The CDR3 DNA follows: TGTGCCAGCAGCTCTCGGACAGCCCACACCGGGGAGCTGTTTTTT.

The DNA of the CDR3 is TGTGCCAGCAGCTTGGCTGCGACACTTACCGGGGAGCTGTTTTTT. Translated: CASSLAATLTGELFF. The J gene is TRBJ2-2, the V gene TRBV5-6; D unresolved. This CDR3 region has 15 residues. Trimming stripped 0 bases from V and 5 bases from J, with 11 bases between. The germline V gene encodes CDR1 SGHDT and CDR2 YYEEEE. Drawing the rest from reference TRBV5-6 and TRBJ2-2, the complete variable domain is DAGVTQSPTHLIKTRGQQVTLRCSPKSGHDTVSWYQQALGQGPQFIFQYYEEEERQRGNFPDRFSGHQFPNYSSELNVNALLLGDSALYLCASSLAATLTGELFFGEGSRLTVL.

The V gene is TRBV6-1, the J gene TRBJ2-1; D unclear. Germline assignment: CDR1 MNHNS and CDR2 SASEGT. V was shortened by 7 bases and J by 6 bases, with 7 bases between the two germline ends. The CDR3 covers 11 residues. CDR3 protein: CASTFTNEQFF. CDR3 DNA sequence: TGTGCCAGCACTTTTACCAATGAGCAGTTCTTC.

The chain recombines TRBV19 with TRBJ2-5, with 12 bases identical to TRBD2. The CDR3 contains 16 residues. Looked up from germline, CDR1 is LNHDA and CDR2 is SQIVND (reference sequence). V was pared by 5 bases and J by 3 bases, with 7 bases of the junction left unmatched. The DNA for the CDR3 is TGTGCCAGTAGTTTCGGACTAGCGGGGAATAAAGAGACCCAGTACTTC. Translating it yields CASSFGLAGNKETQYF.

The chain combines TRBV5-4 with TRBJ2-1; D is unresolved. Germline V gene sequence: CDR1 SGHNT, CDR2 YYREEE (reference sequence). Trimming cost V 0 bases and J 4 bases, with 8 bases left between them. The CDR3 totals 14 residues. The CDR3 nucleotides read TGTGCCAGCAGCTTGGGTGGGGTTTACAATGAGCAGTTCTTC. This sequence encodes CASSLGGVYNEQFF.

V and J are TRBV13 and TRBJ2-7; possibly TRBD1 or TRBD2 for D (6 bases each). Deletions cut 2 bases from V and 6 bases from J, with 29 bases between. CDR3 length equals 19 residues. Germline CDR1 reads PRHDT; CDR2 reads FYEKMQ (reference sequence). The CDR3 DNA is TGTGCCAGCAGCTTAACCGGGACTTTTTCAGGGGCCGCTGGGGCCGAGCAGTACTTC. This sequence encodes CASSLTGTFSGAAGAEQYF.

The V and J genes are TRBV6-1 and TRBJ1-4, with D possibly TRBD1 on 6 matching bases. The germline CDR1 and CDR2 sequences are MNHNS and SASEGT. The length of the CDR3 is 14 residues. Trimming shortened V by 6 bases and J by 7 bases, and 15 bases separated the two germline ends. CDR3 in amino acids: CASRRRGGGEKLFF. DNA for the CDR3: TGTGCCAGCAGGCGTAGGGGGGGCGGTGAAAAACTGTTTTTT.

This chain links TRBV6-6 with TRBJ1-1; D is possibly TRBD1 (5 bases). V lost 2 bases and J lost 2, with 9 bases in between. The CDR3 spans 14 residues. Looked up from germline, CDR1 is MNHNY and CDR2 is SVGAGI (reference sequence). The CDR3 bases are TGTGCCAGCAGTTACAAGGGGCCCAACACTGAAGCTTTCTTT. As protein: CASSYKGPNTEAFF.

The chain couples TRBV27 to TRBJ2-7, with D unresolved. This CDR3 is built from 14 residues. Between the trimmed V and J ends, which lost 4 bases and 0 bases, there was a span of 10 bases. Germline values: CDR1 MNHEY, CDR2 SMNVEV (reference sequence). The CDR3 spells CASSWTRSSYEQYF. The CDR3 nucleotides read TGTGCCAGCAGTTGGACCAGGAGCTCCTACGAGCAGTACTTC.

This chain uses TRBV6-6 with TRBJ2-3; D unresolved. This CDR3 contains 12 residues. V lost 6 bases to trimming and J lost 4 bases, with 8 bases between them. CDR1 MNHNY and CDR2 SVGAGI come from the germline V gene (reference sequence). The CDR3 spells CASSLLADTQYF. CDR3 coding DNA: TGTGCCAGCAGCCTTTTAGCAGATACGCAGTATTTT.

Worth noting for this clone: Other DNA sequences in this specimen translate into the identical CDR3. The CDR3 DNA sequence: TGCGCCAGCAGCTTGGATGGCAGACCGAACACTGAAGCTTTCTTT. This gives the protein CASSLDGRPNTEAFF. The chain couples TRBV5-1 to TRBJ1-1; D unclear. Trimming pared 0 bases from V and 1 base from J, leaving 10 bases between. The CDR3 covers 15 residues. Germline V gives CDR1 SGHRS, CDR2 YFSETQ.

The chain joins TRBV6-6 to TRBJ1-5; no definite D call. V lost 1 base and J 4 bases, leaving 8 bases between the germline ends. Germline V gene sequence: CDR1 MNHNY, CDR2 SVGAGI (reference sequence). This CDR3 region has 14 residues. The chain's CDR3 is CASSYLGSNQPQHF. Here the CDR3 DNA reads TGTGCCAGCAGTTACTTGGGTAGTAATCAGCCCCAGCATTTT.

V and J are TRBV18 and TRBJ1-2; TRBD1 might be the D (5 bases). V was clipped by 6 bases and J by 0 bases, with 11 bases between them. Germline V lookup: CDR1 KGHSH, CDR2 LQKENI. This CDR3 is 14 amino acids long. The CDR3 DNA reads TGTGCCAGCTCTAGGGACGGATCTAACTATGGCTACACCTTC. The encoded protein is CASSRDGSNYGYTF.

This chain connects TRBV11-3 to TRBJ2-1; maybe TRBD2 (5 bases). Germline CDR1 and CDR2: SGHNT and YENEEA. The V and J ends lost 5 bases and 4 bases respectively, with 15 bases between them. This CDR3 has 15 amino acids. CDR3 DNA: TGTGCCAGCAGCCCGAGAACCGGGAATTACAATGAGCAGTTCTTC. It specifies CASSPRTGNYNEQFF.

This clone came up once. CDR3 amino acids: CASQGQYTDTQYF. The CDR3 DNA reads TGTGCCAGTCAGGGACAGTACACAGATACGCAGTATTTT. The rearrangement joins TRBV19 to TRBJ2-3, with 7 bases matching TRBD1. The CDR3 consists of 13 residues. Germline values: CDR1 LNHDA, CDR2 SQIVND (reference sequence). The J segment lost 2 bases and the V segment lost 8 bases, leaving 4 bases of the junction unmatched.

The rearrangement links TRBV6-5 to TRBJ2-2; possible D gene TRBD1, 5 bases. V lost 6 bases and J 1 base, leaving 12 bases between the germline ends. The CDR3 is made up of 15 amino acids. Looked up from germline, CDR1 is MNHEY and CDR2 is SVGAGI. CDR3 sequence: CASRRQPMNTGELFF. For the CDR3, the DNA is TGTGCCAGCAGAAGACAGCCCATGAACACCGGGGAGCTGTTTTTT.

The chain carries TRBV10-2 and TRBJ1-1; D gene uncertain. V lost 3 bases, J lost 5 bases, and 19 bases lay in between. The CDR3 is 16 residues long. CDR1 is WSHSY, CDR2 SAAADI, per germline. The DNA for the CDR3 is TGCGCCAGCAGTGACCTTGGCAGCCCTTGGGGAACTGAAGCTTTCTTT. This encodes CASSDLGSPWGTEAFF.

The rearrangement links TRBV14 to TRBJ2-7; D is perhaps TRBD1 or TRBD2 (6 bases each). The germline V gene has CDR1 SGHDN and CDR2 FVKESK. The V end lost 2 bases, the J end lost 9 bases, and 14 bases lay between the germline ends. The CDR3 contains 13 residues. This CDR3 is CASSQRGVSGQYF. The CDR3 DNA reads as TGTGCCAGCAGCCAAAGGGGGGTTTCTGGGCAGTACTTC.

This clone was found once. This sequence joins TRBV5-1 and TRBJ2-1; 10 bases are shared with TRBD2. J lost 6 bases, V lost 5 bases, and 5 bases had no gene match. The CDR3 contains 14 residues. Germline CDR1 is SGHRS and CDR2 is YFSETQ. The CDR3 is CASRFWTSGNEQFF. The CDR3 DNA sequence: TGCGCCAGCAGATTTTGGACTAGCGGCAATGAGCAGTTCTTC. Complete variable domain (other parts from reference TRBV5-1 and TRBJ2-1): KAGVTQTPRYLIKTRGQQVTLSCSPISGHRSVSWYQQTPGQGLQFLFEYFSETQRNKGNFPGRFSGRQFSNSRSEMNVSTLELGDSALYLCASRFWTSGNEQFFGPGTRLTVL.

J is TRBJ2-5 and V is TRBV30, with 10 positions matching TRBD2. This CDR3 has 15 residues. V was pared by 5 bases and J by 0 bases, with 6 bases of the junction left unmatched. The germline V gene encodes CDR1 GTSNPN and CDR2 SVGIG (reference sequence). CDR3 amino acids: CAWVDSGGNQETQYF. The CDR3 DNA reads as TGTGCCTGGGTTGATAGCGGGGGGAACCAAGAGACCCAGTACTTC. Based on the CDR3 plus reference TRBV30 and TRBJ2-5, the full variable domain is SQTIHQWPATLVQPVGSPLSLECTVEGTSNPNLYWYRQAAGRGLQLLFYSVGIGQISSEVPQNLSASRPQDRQFILSSKKLLLSDSGFYLCAWVDSGGNQETQYFGPGTRLLVL.

The gene calls are TRBV2 and TRBJ1-2; D gene unclear. Germline V gives CDR1 SNHLY, CDR2 FYNNEI. There are 13 residues in the CDR3. V was trimmed by 1 base and J by 7 bases, leaving 10 bases between them. CDR3 in amino acids: CASSEERIGGYTF. The CDR3 DNA reads as TGTGCCAGCAGTGAAGAACGCATTGGTGGCTACACCTTC.

The V gene is TRBV13, the J gene TRBJ2-5; TRBD2 is a possible D gene (6 bases). The V and J ends lost 5 bases and 4 bases respectively, with 14 bases between them. The germline V gene has CDR1 PRHDT and CDR2 FYEKMQ (reference sequence). The length of the CDR3 is 14 residues. CDR3 bases: TGTGCCAGCAGCGCCCGAGGAGGGGCAGAGACCCAGTACTTC. It codes for CASSARGGAETQYF. Full variable domain (remainder filled in from reference TRBV13 and TRBJ2-5): AAGVIQSPRHLIKEKRETATLKCYPIPRHDTVYWYQQGPGQDPQFLISFYEKMQSDKGSIPDRFSAQQFSDYHSELNMSSLELGDSALYFCASSARGGAETQYFGPGTRLLVL.

This rearrangement joins TRBV5-1 to TRBJ1-1; D not resolved. The V end lost 0 bases, the J end lost 4 bases, and 10 bases lay between the germline ends. Germline loops: CDR1 SGHRS, CDR2 YFSETQ. CDR3 length: 14 amino acids. The CDR3 protein is CASSLVGVSTEAFF. The CDR3 nucleotides read TGCGCCAGCAGCTTGGTCGGGGTTAGCACTGAAGCTTTCTTT.

The chain is built from TRBV4-1 and TRBJ2-7; 8 bases fit TRBD1. Looked up from germline, CDR1 is MGHRA and CDR2 is YSYEKL. Losses at the gene ends were 4 bases for V and 2 bases for J; bases not matched to a gene: 7. The CDR3 is made up of 15 amino acids. The CDR3 DNA follows: TGCGCCAGCAGCCTACAGGACAGGGCAGCCTACGAGCAGTACTTC. It translates to CASSLQDRAAYEQYF.

This chain connects TRBV19 to TRBJ2-7, with TRBD1 identical over 7 bases. The CDR3 is made up of 16 amino acids. V gave up 4 bases and J gave up 1 base; unmatched junction bases: 10. Germline-derived CDR1 and CDR2 are LNHDA and SQIVND (reference sequence). Written as DNA, the CDR3 is TGTGCCAGTAGTACCCGACAGGGAGCCTCATCCTACGAGCAGTACTTC. Its translation is CASSTRQGASSYEQYF.

This chain joins TRBV5-6 and TRBJ1-3; D unresolved. The germline CDR1 and CDR2 sequences are SGHDT and YYEEEE. The V end was cut by 4 bases, the J end by 3 bases, with 11 bases between. The CDR3 runs 14 residues. The CDR3: CASSIWGYGNTIYF. The CDR3 nucleotides are TGTGCCAGCAGCATTTGGGGTTATGGAAACACCATATATTTT.

This clone was counted a single time. This chain uses TRBV27 with TRBJ2-1; D may be TRBD2 (5 bases). The CDR3 totals 15 residues. CDR1 and CDR2 from the germline V gene are MNHEY and SMNVEV (reference sequence). V shed 2 bases and J shed 0 bases, with 8 bases lying between them. The CDR3 reads CASSLRRSSYNEQFF. CDR3 in DNA: TGTGCCAGCAGTTTACGGAGGAGCTCCTACAATGAGCAGTTCTTC.

The J gene is TRBJ1-4, the V gene TRBV11-2, with D hard to call. This CDR3 comprises 16 residues. V lost 0 bases and J lost 8, with 16 bases in between. CDR1 and CDR2 from the germline V gene are SGHAT and FQNNGV. CDR3 bases: TGTGCCAGCAGCTTAGATGGCGCGGTCATAGGGGAAAAACTGTTTTTT. Its protein is CASSLDGAVIGEKLFF. The entire variable domain, with the rest obtained from reference TRBV11-2 and TRBJ1-4, is as follows: EAGVAQSPRYKIIEKRQSVAFWCNPISGHATLYWYQQILGQGPKLLIQFQNNGVVDDSQLPKDRFSAERLKGVDSTLKIQPAKLEDSAVYLCASSLDGAVIGEKLFFGSGTQLSVL.